Sequencing of this T cell receptor (beta chain) was carried out in a study of OX40 agonist ivuxolimab in advanced cancers. This clone was counted a few times. Trimming took 1 base from V and 3 from J; bases not matched to a gene: 4. The CDR3 consists of 15 residues. Germline assignment: CDR1 MDHEN and CDR2 SYDVKM. Measured with immunoSEQ multiplex PCR; TCRdb has only the in-frame clones, and not every one. This table has about 69,000 clones, more than 70% appearing once. The sample consisted of CD4+ or CD8+ T cells sorted from blood, taken in a trial of the OX40 agonist ivuxolimab. This sequence joins TRBV28 and TRBJ2-7; 9 bases fit TRBD1. This TCR was recovered from an adult with an advanced solid tumor such as melanoma, head and neck, liver or kidney cancer. CDR3 in DNA: TGTGCCAGCAGTTTATCGGCGACAGGGGGCTACGAGCAGTACTTC. This codes for CASSLSATGGYEQYF. Drawing the rest from reference TRBV28 and TRBJ2-7, the complete variable domain is DVKVTQSSRYLVKRTGEKVFLECVQDMDHENMFWYRQDPGLGLRLIYFSYDVKMKEKGDIPEGYSVSREKKERFSLILESASTNQTSMYLCASSLSATGGYEQYFGPGTRLTVT.